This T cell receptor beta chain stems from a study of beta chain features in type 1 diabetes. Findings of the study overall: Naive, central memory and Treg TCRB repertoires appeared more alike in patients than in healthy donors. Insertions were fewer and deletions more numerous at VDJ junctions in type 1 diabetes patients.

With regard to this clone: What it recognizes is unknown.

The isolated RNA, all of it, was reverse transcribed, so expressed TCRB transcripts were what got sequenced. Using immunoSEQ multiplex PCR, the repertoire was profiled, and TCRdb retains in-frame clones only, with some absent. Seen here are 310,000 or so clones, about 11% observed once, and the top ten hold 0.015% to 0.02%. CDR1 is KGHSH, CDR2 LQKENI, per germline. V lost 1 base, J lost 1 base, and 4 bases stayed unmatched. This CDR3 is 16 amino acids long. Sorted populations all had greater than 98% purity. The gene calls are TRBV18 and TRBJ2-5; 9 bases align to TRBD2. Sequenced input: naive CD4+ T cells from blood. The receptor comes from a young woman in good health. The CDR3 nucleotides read TGTGCCAGCTCACCACGTACTAGCGGGCGCCAAGAGACCCAGTACTTC. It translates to CASSPRTSGRQETQYF.